These 32 T cell receptor beta chains came from one sample sequenced in a study of blood T cell repertoires in COVID-19. The repertoire was sequenced with immunoSEQ multiplex PCR; TCRdb's copy has only in-frame clones and lacks some. Here the sample spans approximately 21,000 clones, nearly 75% being singletons. Sequenced: peripheral blood. The receptors were gathered from a human donor in a cohort sampled during active or convalescent COVID-19.

This rearrangement joins TRBV7-2 to TRBJ2-1, with 11 bases identical to TRBD2. Looked up from germline, CDR1 is SGHTA and CDR2 is FQGNSA. The CDR3 length is 15 residues. The V segment lost 1 base and the J segment 9 bases; nucleotides outside the gene matches: 5. Written as DNA, the CDR3 is TGTGCCAGCAGCTTAGGTGGTAGCGGGAGGGTTGAGCAGTTCTTC. Translated: CASSLGGSGRVEQFF.

This chain connects TRBV11-3 to TRBJ2-2; 10 nucleotides align to TRBD1. Trimming took 4 bases from V and 7 from J; bases not matched to a gene: 3. The CDR3 is 14 residues long. Germline CDR1 SGHNT, CDR2 YENEEA. The CDR3 DNA follows: TGTGCCAGCAGCTCTCGGGACAGGGGCGGGGAGCTGTTTTTT. Its translation is CASSSRDRGGELFF.

The J gene is TRBJ2-7, the V gene TRBV2, with 8 bases fitting TRBD2. Germline V gene sequence: CDR1 SNHLY, CDR2 FYNNEI. V shed 11 bases and J 6 bases; nucleotides not matched to a gene: 6. The CDR3 covers 11 residues. The CDR3 loop reads CAGGLGSEQYV. CDR3 bases: TGTGCCGGGGGACTAGGATCCGAGCAGTACGTC.

Only a few counts were recorded for this clone. The chain uses TRBV5-5 and TRBJ1-5; D is unresolved. The germline V gene has CDR1 SGHKS and CDR2 YYEKEE (reference sequence). The CDR3 has 13 residues. The V and J ends lost 2 bases and 5 bases respectively, with 8 bases between them. The CDR3 DNA follows: TGTGCCAGCAGCTTATGGGCCGATCAGCCCCAGCATTTT. Its protein product is CASSLWADQPQHF.

The chain uses TRBV28 and TRBJ2-1; TRBD2 matches 12 bases. This CDR3 spans 16 amino acids. The germline V gene encodes CDR1 MDHEN and CDR2 SYDVKM. V shed 2 bases, J shed 7 bases, and the junction held 6 bases outside the gene matches. CDR3 loop: CASSLGTTSGRNEQFF. The CDR3 region has the DNA TGTGCCAGCAGTTTAGGTACGACTAGCGGGAGAAATGAGCAGTTCTTC.

This clone was detected only a few times. The genes are TRBV6-5 and TRBJ1-1; TRBD1 matches 9 bases. The germline CDR1 and CDR2 sequences are MNHEY and SVGAGI. The ends lost 7 bases at V and 4 bases at J; junction bases unmatched: 10. The CDR3 consists of 15 residues. The CDR3 reads CASTIQGARGTEAFF. In DNA form, the CDR3 reads TGTGCCAGCACTATACAGGGGGCGCGGGGCACTGAAGCTTTCTTT.

Worth noting for this clone: The sample carries other DNA sequences with the same CDR3. The chain links TRBV27 to TRBJ1-1, with TRBD1 as a possible D gene (5 bases). This CDR3 comprises 15 residues. Trimming took 2 bases from V and 1 from J, leaving 11 bases between them. Germline CDR1 reads MNHEY; CDR2 reads SMNVEV (reference sequence). The CDR3 DNA sequence: TGTGCCAGCAGTTTACAGGGAGGAAGGAACACTGAAGCTTTCTTT. Protein product: CASSLQGGRNTEAFF.

This clone was picked up a small number of times. J is TRBJ1-6 and V is TRBV5-1, with D possibly TRBD1 on 5 matching bases. The V gene's germline CDR1 is SGHRS and CDR2 YFSETQ. The CDR3 is 16 amino acids. The V gene lost 7 bases and the J gene lost 0 bases, with 14 bases spanning the gap. The DNA for the CDR3 is TGCGCCAGCCGGGACGGGAGTTACTCCTATAATTCACCCCTCCACTTT. This encodes CASRDGSYSYNSPLHF.

The chain is built from TRBV7-8 and TRBJ1-2; TRBD1 is a possible D gene (5 bases). Deletions cut 3 bases from V and 8 bases from J, with 19 bases between. Germline V lookup: CDR1 SGHVS, CDR2 FQNEAQ. This CDR3 spans 15 amino acids. The chain's CDR3 is CASSFTGGIIRGYTF. CDR3 bases: TGTGCCAGCAGCTTTACCGGGGGAATAATAAGAGGCTACACCTTC.

This clone has a handful of counts. The chain joins TRBV27 to TRBJ2-5; no reliable D call. From germline, CDR1 is MNHEY and CDR2 SMNVEV (reference sequence). CDR3 length: 16 amino acids. Between the trimmed V and J ends, which lost 2 bases and 5 bases, there was a span of 18 bases. CDR3 DNA sequence: TGTGCCAGCAGTTTAACGGGTAGATTCCTTGGGGAGACCCAGTACTTC. Translation: CASSLTGRFLGETQYF.

The rearrangement uses TRBV7-8 and TRBJ1-2; maybe TRBD1 (5 bases). The CDR3 extends over 14 amino acids. Germline CDR1 reads SGHVS; CDR2 reads FQNEAQ. Trimming cost V 4 bases and J 4 bases, with 13 bases left between them. CDR3 nucleotide sequence: TGTGCCAGCAGCTCGGGACTGCGGAGCTATGGCTACACCTTC. This gives the protein CASSSGLRSYGYTF.

This clone came up once. The J gene is TRBJ2-4, the V gene TRBV28, with D tentatively TRBD2 (6 bases). Trimming shortened V by 5 bases and J by 2 bases, and 13 bases separated the two germline ends. Germline V gene data show CDR1 as MDHEN and CDR2 as SYDVKM. The CDR3 runs 15 residues. The CDR3 is CASSPTSSPKNIQYF. CDR3 nucleotides: TGTGCCAGCAGTCCCACTAGCTCCCCCAAAAACATTCAGTACTTC.

This chain joins TRBV6-5 and TRBJ1-3; tentative D call: TRBD1 (5 bases). The CDR3 consists of 15 residues. Germline CDR1 is MNHEY and CDR2 is SVGAGI. Trimming took 6 bases from V and 0 from J, leaving 12 bases between them. CDR3 sequence: CASSPLGGSGNTIYF. The CDR3 DNA sequence: TGTGCCAGCAGCCCCTTGGGGGGCTCTGGAAACACCATATATTTT.

The V gene is TRBV19, the J gene TRBJ1-2, with 7 bases fitting TRBD1. The CDR3 extends over 16 amino acids. The germline V gene encodes CDR1 LNHDA and CDR2 SQIVND (reference sequence). V shed 9 bases and J 4 bases; nucleotides not matched to a gene: 17. CDR3 nucleotides: TGTGCCAGCCGAGGGGGCAGGGGGGTTTTTTCCTATGGCTACACCTTC. Its protein is CASRGGRGVFSYGYTF.

The V and J genes are TRBV30 and TRBJ1-6; tentatively, D is TRBD1 (5 bases). Germline V gene data show CDR1 as GTSNPN and CDR2 as SVGIG (reference sequence). V was cut by 3 bases and J by 4 bases, with 16 bases left in between. This CDR3 is 16 amino acids long. The CDR3 coding sequence is TGTGCCTGGAGCGCGCCAGGGATGGGATATAATTCACCCCTCCACTTT. Protein: CAWSAPGMGYNSPLHF.

The chain employs TRBV5-1 and TRBJ2-1, with D unresolved. The CDR3 has 13 amino acids. The V end lost 4 bases, the J end lost 6 bases, and 11 bases lay between the germline ends. CDR1 SGHRS and CDR2 YFSETQ come from the germline V gene. This chain's CDR3 is CASSTLASNEQFF. The CDR3 DNA reads as TGCGCCAGCAGCACCCTGGCCAGCAATGAGCAGTTCTTC.

The V and J genes are TRBV6-5 and TRBJ1-1, with a weak D call TRBD1 (6 bases). Trimming removed 2 bases at V and 1 base at J, with 11 bases between. The CDR3 loop spans 15 amino acids. Germline CDR1 MNHEY, CDR2 SVGAGI. CDR3 sequence (DNA): TGTGCCAGCAGTTACGCCGGACAGAGGAACACTGAAGCTTTCTTT. It yields the protein CASSYAGQRNTEAFF.

The CDR3 reads CASSYDRGGGYTF. CDR3 nucleotide sequence: TGCGCCAGCAGCTACGACAGGGGAGGCGGCTACACCTTC. The rearrangement uses TRBV4-1 and TRBJ1-2; TRBD1 agrees at 8 bases. Unmatched junction bases numbered 7, after V lost 5 bases and J lost 8 bases. The germline CDR1 and CDR2 sequences are MGHRA and YSYEKL. The CDR3 has 13 amino acids.

This sequence joins TRBV3-1 (or the pseudogene TRBV3-2) and TRBJ2-3; 10 bases align to TRBD2. This CDR3 is 17 amino acids long. Losses at the gene ends were 6 bases for V and 4 bases for J; bases not matched to a gene: 13. Germline values: CDR1 LGHDT, CDR2 YNNKEL (reference sequence). The CDR3, as DNA: TGTGCCAGCAGGGCAAGCGGGGGGGCCGTTTGGGCAGATACGCAGTATTTT. Protein product: CASRASGGAVWADTQYF.

The chain joins TRBV5-1 to TRBJ2-5, with 15 nucleotides matching TRBD2. CDR1 is SGHRS, CDR2 YFSETQ, per germline. J gave up 4 bases and V 3 bases, and 4 bases lay outside the gene matches. This CDR3 is built from 16 residues. The CDR3 protein is CASSSRTSGGAETQYF. The CDR3 DNA reads as TGCGCCAGCAGCTCTCGGACTAGCGGGGGGGCAGAGACCCAGTACTTC.

This rearrangement joins TRBV28 to TRBJ2-7, with TRBD1 matching over 7 bases. J lost 1 base, V lost 4 bases, and 4 bases had no gene match. CDR1 and CDR2 (germline): MDHEN, SYDVKM. The CDR3 runs 14 residues. In nucleotides, the CDR3 is TGTGCCAGCAGTTCGCCGGGACAGTCCTACGAGCAGTACGTC. Its translation: CASSSPGQSYEQYV.

The chain carries TRBV10-2 and TRBJ1-5; 10 positions agree with TRBD1. The CDR3 totals 17 residues. CDR1 and CDR2 (germline): WSHSY, SAAADI. The V and J ends lost 4 bases and 4 bases, in that order; junction bases with no gene match: 10. The CDR3 nucleotides read TGCGCCAGCAGTGTGAGGTGGGACAGGGGAGGGAATCAGCCCCAGCATTTT. This encodes CASSVRWDRGGNQPQHF.

V usage is TRBV5-6 and J usage is TRBJ2-2, with 8 bases aligning to TRBD2. CDR3 size: 15 residues. Trimming removed 2 bases from V and 5 bases from J; junction bases left unmatched: 5. The germline V gene has CDR1 SGHDT and CDR2 YYEEEE. CDR3 in amino acids: CASSFGLAETGELFF. Here the CDR3 DNA reads TGTGCCAGCAGCTTTGGACTAGCCGAAACCGGGGAGCTGTTTTTT. The full variable domain, with the rest looked up from reference TRBV5-6 and TRBJ2-2, is DAGVTQSPTHLIKTRGQQVTLRCSPKSGHDTVSWYQQALGQGPQFIFQYYEEEERQRGNFPDRFSGHQFPNYSSELNVNALLLGDSALYLCASSFGLAETGELFFGEGSRLTVL.

The chain combines TRBV28 with TRBJ1-5; D remains ambiguous. Germline CDR1 reads MDHEN; CDR2 reads SYDVKM. CDR3 size: 17 residues. With 5 bases removed from V and 2 bases from J, the gap between germline ends came to 19 bases. The DNA for the CDR3 is TGTGCCAGCAGTCCCCGTGCCACGCGAGTGGGCAATCAGCCCCAGCATTTT. It encodes CASSPRATRVGNQPQHF. The full variable domain, its missing parts supplied by reference TRBV28 and TRBJ1-5, is DVKVTQSSRYLVKRTGEKVFLECVQDMDHENMFWYRQDPGLGLRLIYFSYDVKMKEKGDIPEGYSVSREKKERFSLILESASTNQTSMYLCASSPRATRVGNQPQHFGDGTRLSIL.

This chain connects TRBV6-6 to TRBJ2-3; 7 bases map to TRBD2. Germline CDR1 and CDR2: MNHNY and SVGAGI (reference sequence). The V gene end was trimmed by 6 bases and the J gene end by 5 bases; junction bases not matched to a gene: 14. This CDR3 is built from 16 residues. DNA of the CDR3: TGTGCCAGCAGGTCCCTATGGGCGGGAGATAAAGATACGCAGTATTTT. It codes for CASRSLWAGDKDTQYF.

The J gene is TRBJ1-6, the V gene TRBV7-8; D is perhaps TRBD1 (5 bases). This CDR3 is built from 17 residues. Germline-derived CDR1 and CDR2 are SGHVS and FQNEAQ. V was cut by 3 bases and J by 0 bases, with 12 bases left in between. The CDR3 DNA sequence: TGTGCCAGCAGCTTGGATAACAGGTTCTCCTATAATTCACCCCTCCACTTT. This sequence encodes CASSLDNRFSYNSPLHF.

The chain carries TRBV15 and TRBJ2-1; D may be TRBD1 (6 bases). CDR1 is LNHNV, CDR2 YYDKDF, per germline (reference sequence). The CDR3 has 14 residues. V lost 6 bases and J 9 bases, leaving 18 bases between the germline ends. CDR3 in DNA: TGTGCCACCAGGGGACATGGGGAAAGGCGTGAGCAGTTCTTC. Its protein is CATRGHGERREQFF.

V is TRBV4-2 and J is TRBJ2-1; possible D gene TRBD2, 6 bases. V was clipped by 1 base and J by 1 base, with 17 bases between them. This CDR3 contains 18 residues. Germline V gene data show CDR1 as LGHNA and CDR2 as YNFKEQ. DNA for the CDR3: TGTGCCAGCAGCCAAGTGGCGGGGATGGTGGGGTCCTACAATGAGCAGTTCTTC. This gives the protein CASSQVAGMVGSYNEQFF.

The chain combines TRBV7-2 with TRBJ2-7; 8 bases fit TRBD2. This CDR3 is built from 15 residues. V shed 4 bases, J shed 6 bases, and the junction held 11 bases outside the gene matches. Looked up from germline, CDR1 is SGHTA and CDR2 is FQGNSA. The CDR3 nucleotides are TGTGCCAGCAGCTCCCCTCGCGGGAGGTCGGTCGAGCAGTACTTC. This codes for CASSSPRGRSVEQYF.

The V call is TRBV19, the J call TRBJ2-7; the match to TRBD1 covers 7 bases. V trimming: 6 bases; J trimming: 0 bases; junction bases outside the gene matches: 8. The CDR3 covers 15 residues. CDR1 is LNHDA and CDR2 is SQIVND in the germline V gene (reference sequence). CDR3 DNA: TGTGCCAGTAGCCCTCCCGGGACAGTCTCCTACGAGCAGTACTTC. It yields the protein CASSPPGTVSYEQYF.

The V and J genes are TRBV29-1 and TRBJ1-2; 8 bases match TRBD1. With V trimmed by 6 bases and J by 3 bases, 3 bases remained unmatched. CDR1 SQVTM and CDR2 ANQGSEA come from the germline V gene. CDR3 size: 12 residues. CDR3 in amino acids: CSVRTGHYGYTF. The DNA for the CDR3 is TGCAGCGTAAGGACAGGGCACTATGGCTACACCTTC.

The CDR3 nucleotides read TGTGCCAGCAGCTACTCGGAGGGATCCCAGCCCCAGCATTTT. It codes for CASSYSEGSQPQHF. The chain uses TRBV28 and TRBJ1-5; D is undetermined. Germline-derived CDR1 and CDR2 are MDHEN and SYDVKM. The CDR3 has 14 residues. The V gene lost 6 bases and the J gene lost 7 bases, with 16 bases spanning the gap.